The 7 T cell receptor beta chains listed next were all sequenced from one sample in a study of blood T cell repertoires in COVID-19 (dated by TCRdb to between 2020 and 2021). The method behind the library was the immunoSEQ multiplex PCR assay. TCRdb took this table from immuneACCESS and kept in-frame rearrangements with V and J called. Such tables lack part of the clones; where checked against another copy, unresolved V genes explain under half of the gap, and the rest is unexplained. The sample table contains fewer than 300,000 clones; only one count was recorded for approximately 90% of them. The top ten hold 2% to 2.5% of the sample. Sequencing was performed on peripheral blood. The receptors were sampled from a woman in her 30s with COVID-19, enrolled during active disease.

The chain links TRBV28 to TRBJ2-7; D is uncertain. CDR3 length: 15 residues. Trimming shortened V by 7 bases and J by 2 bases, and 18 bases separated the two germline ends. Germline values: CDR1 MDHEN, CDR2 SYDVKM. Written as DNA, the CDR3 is TGTGCCAGCACCCCCCAGGCCGCTGGTACCTACGAGCAGTACTTC. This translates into CASTPQAAGTYEQYF.

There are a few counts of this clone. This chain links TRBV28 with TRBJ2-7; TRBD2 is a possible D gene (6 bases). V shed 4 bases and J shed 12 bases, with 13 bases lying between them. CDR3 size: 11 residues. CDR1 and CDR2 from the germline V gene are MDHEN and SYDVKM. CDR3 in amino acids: CASSSAGGPYF. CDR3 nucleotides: TGTGCCAGCAGTTCCGCCGGGGGACCGTACTTC.

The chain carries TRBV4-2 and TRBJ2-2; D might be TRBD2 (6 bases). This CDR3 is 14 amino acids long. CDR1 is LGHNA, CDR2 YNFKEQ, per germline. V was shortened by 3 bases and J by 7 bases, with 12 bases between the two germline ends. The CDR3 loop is CASSQETSLGELFF. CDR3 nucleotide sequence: TGTGCCAGCAGCCAGGAAACTAGCCTCGGGGAGCTGTTTTTT.

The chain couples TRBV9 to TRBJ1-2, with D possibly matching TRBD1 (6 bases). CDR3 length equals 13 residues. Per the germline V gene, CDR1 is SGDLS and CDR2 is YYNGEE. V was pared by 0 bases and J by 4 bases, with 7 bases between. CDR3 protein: CASSVVRGYGYTF. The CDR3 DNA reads TGTGCCAGCAGCGTAGTCAGGGGCTATGGCTACACCTTC.

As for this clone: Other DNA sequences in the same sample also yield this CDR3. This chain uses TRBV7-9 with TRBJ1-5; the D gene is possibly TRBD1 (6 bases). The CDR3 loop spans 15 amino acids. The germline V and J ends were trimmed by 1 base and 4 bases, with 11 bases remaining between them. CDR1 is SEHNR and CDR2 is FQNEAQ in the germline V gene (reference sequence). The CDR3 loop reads CASSLDGGANQPQHF. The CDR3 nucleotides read TGTGCCAGCAGCTTAGATGGGGGCGCGAATCAGCCCCAGCATTTT. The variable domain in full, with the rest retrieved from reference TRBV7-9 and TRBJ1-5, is DTGVSQNPRHKITKRGQNVTFRCDPISEHNRLYWYRQTLGQGPEFLTYFQNEAQLEKSRLLSDRFSAERPKGSFSTLEIQRTEQGDSAMYLCASSLDGGANQPQHFGDGTRLSIL.

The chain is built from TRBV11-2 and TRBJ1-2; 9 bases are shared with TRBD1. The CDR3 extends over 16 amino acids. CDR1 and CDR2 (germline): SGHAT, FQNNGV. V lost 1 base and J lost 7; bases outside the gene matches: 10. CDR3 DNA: TGTGCCAGCAGCTTAGTCCACAGGGGGCGTGGGGGTGGCTACACCTTC. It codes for CASSLVHRGRGGGYTF.

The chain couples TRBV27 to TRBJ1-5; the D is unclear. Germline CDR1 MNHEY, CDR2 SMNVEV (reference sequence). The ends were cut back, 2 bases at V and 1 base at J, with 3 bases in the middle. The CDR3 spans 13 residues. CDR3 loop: CASSLQSNQPQHF. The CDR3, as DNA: TGTGCCAGCAGTTTACAGAGCAATCAGCCCCAGCATTTT.